One and the same sample provided the 2 T cell receptor beta chains below, sequenced in a study of blood T cell repertoires in COVID-19. Assay: immunoSEQ multiplex PCR; the TCRdb copy retains only in-frame clones and omits some. The table has roughly 300,000 clones, more than 75% seen once. The specimen was PBMCs or T cells enriched from blood (not recorded which). All receptors derive from a woman under 30 who had recovered from COVID-19.

This rearrangement joins TRBV5-8 to TRBJ1-1, with D perhaps matching TRBD1 (6 bases). Germline-derived CDR1 and CDR2 are SGHTS and YDEGEE. V was shortened by 1 base and J by 0 bases, with 13 bases between the two germline ends. This CDR3 is built from 16 residues. The CDR3 reads CASSLIQGLLNTEAFF. In nucleotides, the CDR3 is TGTGCCAGCAGCTTGATCCAGGGGCTTTTGAACACTGAAGCTTTCTTT.

The chain carries TRBV6-5 and TRBJ2-7, with 12 bases matching TRBD2. V trimming: 11 bases; J trimming: 2 bases; junction bases outside the gene matches: 10. The CDR3 spans 15 residues. Looked up from germline, CDR1 is MNHEY and CDR2 is SVGAGI. CDR3 bases: TGTGCCGCCGCTGGACTAGCGGGACCTCCCTACGAGCAGTACTTC. Translated, it gives CAAAGLAGPPYEQYF.